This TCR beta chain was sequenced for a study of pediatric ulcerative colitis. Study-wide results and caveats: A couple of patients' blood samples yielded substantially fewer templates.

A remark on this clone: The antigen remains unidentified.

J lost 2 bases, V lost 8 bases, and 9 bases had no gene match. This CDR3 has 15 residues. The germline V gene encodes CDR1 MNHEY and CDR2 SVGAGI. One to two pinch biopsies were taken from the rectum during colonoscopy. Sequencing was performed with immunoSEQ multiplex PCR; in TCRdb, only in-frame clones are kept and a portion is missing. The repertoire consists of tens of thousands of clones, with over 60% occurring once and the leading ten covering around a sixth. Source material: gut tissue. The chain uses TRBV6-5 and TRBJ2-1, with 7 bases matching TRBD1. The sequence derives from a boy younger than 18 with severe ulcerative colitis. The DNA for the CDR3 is TGTGCCAGCTCGGCAGGGGGTCGTACCTACAATGAGCAGTTCTTC. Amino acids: CASSAGGRTYNEQFF.